A selection of T cell receptor beta chains follows, all from one sample in a study of T-cell memory formation after mild COVID-19. One entry per CDR3 protein results from TCRdb running MiXCR on the 5' RACE reads. The sample includes some 260,000 distinct CDR3 sequences, around 17% of them seen just once. The sequenced material came from PBMCs or a T cell subset sorted from them (not recorded which). These receptors all stem from a man between 18 and 35 years old who had mild COVID-19 (a few samples of this study predate the infection). Cell type and time point are not known. Each CDR3 is given with its conserved first and last residue. The D gene is left open where the match is weak. Expanded clones are given a class, and other clones once, few, many or no size at all.

abundance	v_gene	d_gene	j_gene	CDR3aa	CDR3nt
few	TRBV7-2	-	TRBJ1-6	CASSLYGPRAPLHF	TGTGCCAGCAGCTTATACGGGCCCCGGGCACCCCTCCACTTT
-	TRBV2	-	TRBJ2-1	CASTTTRAYNEQFF	TGTGCCAGCACTACGACTCGGGCCTACAATGAGCAGTTCTTC
many	TRBV15	-	TRBJ2-1	CATSRDAGTQPYNEQFF	TGTGCCACCAGCAGAGACGCAGGGACCCAACCGTACAATGAGCAGTTCTTC
few	TRBV20-1	TRBD2	TRBJ2-3	CSAKDSGGADTQYF	TGCAGTGCTAAGGACAGCGGGGGGGCAGATACGCAGTATTTT
-	TRBV6-5	TRBD1	TRBJ1-2	CASSYSIGGTGYTF	TGTGCCAGCAGTTACTCGATAGGGGGCACTGGCTACACCTTC
-	TRBV7-2	-	TRBJ1-1	CASSLYDTEAFF	TGTGCCAGCAGCTTATACGACACTGAAGCTTTCTTT
-	TRBV4-1	TRBD2	TRBJ2-5	CASSPFGLAGVQETQYF	TGCGCCAGCAGCCCATTCGGGCTAGCGGGTGTACAAGAGACCCAGTACTTC
-	TRBV18	TRBD1	TRBJ1-6	CASSLGQGRHSPLHF	TGTGCCAGCTCACTGGGACAGGGACGGCATTCACCCCTCCACTTT
many	TRBV4-3	-	TRBJ2-3	CASSQGGDTQYF	TGCGCCAGCAGCCAAGGAGGCGATACGCAGTATTTT
many	TRBV5-1	-	TRBJ2-5	CASRRGMEETQYF	TGCGCCAGCAGGCGGGGAATGGAAGAGACCCAGTACTTC
few	TRBV20-1	-	TRBJ1-5	CSATTGLANQPQHF	TGCAGTGCTACGACGGGGCTGGCGAATCAGCCCCAGCATTTT
few	TRBV5-1	TRBD1	TRBJ2-2	CASSLETQGANTGELFF	TGCGCCAGCAGCTTGGAGACTCAGGGGGCGAACACCGGGGAGCTGTTTTTT
-	TRBV24-1	-	TRBJ1-2	CATSDSDRRWTF	TGTGCCACCAGTGATTCCGACAGGAGGTGGACCTTC
-	TRBV4-3	TRBD2	TRBJ2-2	CASSSQAGGNTGELFF	TGCGCCAGCAGCTCCCAAGCGGGAGGGAACACCGGGGAGCTGTTTTTT
-	TRBV10-3	-	TRBJ2-3	CAISGRDPSTDTQYF	TGTGCCATCAGTGGCCGGGACCCCTCGACAGATACGCAGTATTTT
-	TRBV7-2	-	TRBJ2-1	CASSPWISTRSVQFF	TGTGCCAGCAGCCCCTGGATTTCGACCCGTTCGGTGCAGTTCTTC
few	TRBV20-1	-	TRBJ1-6	CSARPLGGRNSPLHF	TGCAGTGCCAGGCCTCTGGGTGGCCGGAATTCACCCCTCCACTTT
-	TRBV12-3/TRBV12-4	-	TRBJ2-3	CASSTRRIDTQYF	TGTGCCAGCAGTACCAGACGCATAGATACGCAGTATTTT
many	TRBV7-2	-	TRBJ2-1	CASSSVRGSYNEQFF	TGTGCCAGCAGCTCGGTCAGGGGCTCCTACAATGAGCAGTTCTTC
-	TRBV7-2	TRBD1	TRBJ2-4	CASSFNRGDIQYF	TGTGCCAGCAGCTTCAACAGGGGAGACATTCAGTACTTC
many	TRBV24-1	-	TRBJ2-2	CAVRETYTGELFF	TGTGCCGTAAGAGAAACTTACACCGGGGAGCTGTTTTTT
few	TRBV3-1	-	TRBJ1-5	CASSQGSGGLNQPQHF	TGTGCCAGCAGCCAGGGTTCCGGGGGCCTCAATCAGCCCCAGCATTTT
-	TRBV6-1	-	TRBJ1-1	CASSEEEYVNTEAFF	TGTGCCAGCAGTGAAGAGGAGTATGTGAACACTGAAGCTTTCTTT
few	TRBV7-9	TRBD1	TRBJ1-5	CASSPGTGRDQPQHF	TGTGCCAGCAGCCCCGGGACAGGGAGGGATCAGCCCCAGCATTTT
-	TRBV20-1	-	TRBJ1-2	CSARNPRSYGYTF	TGCAGTGCTAGGAACCCCCGGAGTTATGGCTACACCTTC
few	TRBV7-2	TRBD2	TRBJ2-5	CASSLIHSGEATQYF	TGTGCCAGCAGCTTAATACATAGCGGGGAAGCGACCCAGTACTTC
few	TRBV12-3/TRBV12-4	-	TRBJ2-7	CASSLGTRVDEQYF	TGTGCCAGCAGTTTAGGGACAAGGGTGGACGAGCAGTACTTC
-	TRBV7-3	-	TRBJ2-2	CASSRTPLNTGELFF	TGTGCCAGCAGCCGGACACCGTTGAACACCGGGGAGCTGTTTTTT
-	TRBV7-9	TRBD1	TRBJ1-2	CASSEGQGVAPGYTF	TGTGCCAGCAGCGAGGGACAGGGGGTCGCCCCTGGCTACACCTTC
-	TRBV5-5	-	TRBJ1-1	CASSSGQTLNTEAFF	TGTGCCAGCAGCTCCGGACAGACCCTGAACACTGAAGCTTTCTTT
few	TRBV11-2	-	TRBJ2-1	CASRNTGLSREQFF	TGTGCCAGCAGGAATACAGGGCTGAGCAGAGAGCAGTTCTTC
-	TRBV20-1	-	TRBJ2-2	CSANRDTSTGELFF	TGCAGTGCTAATCGGGACACCTCCACCGGGGAGCTGTTTTTT
few	TRBV6-5	TRBD2	TRBJ2-3	CASRPGGSDTQYF	TGTGCCAGCAGGCCGGGGGGTTCAGATACGCAGTATTTT
few	TRBV2	-	TRBJ2-5	CASRSEGGKTQYF	TGTGCCAGCAGATCCGAGGGGGGAAAGACCCAGTACTTC
few	TRBV6-5	-	TRBJ2-6	CASSPGGNVLTF	TGTGCCAGCAGCCCCGGGGGCAACGTCCTGACTTTC
-	TRBV7-3	-	TRBJ1-2	CASSSGGGDGYTF	TGTGCCAGCAGCTCAGGAGGCGGAGATGGCTACACCTTC
few	TRBV6-5	TRBD2	TRBJ2-3	CASSYSLAGEEGTQYF	TGTGCCAGCAGTTACTCTTTAGCGGGGGAGGAAGGTACGCAGTATTTT
-	TRBV24-1	-	TRBJ1-5	CATSDFKGGSNQPQHF	TGTGCCACCAGTGATTTTAAGGGGGGAAGCAATCAGCCCCAGCATTTT
many	TRBV3-1	TRBD2	TRBJ2-5	CASSQAGGQETQYF	TGTGCCAGCAGCCAAGCGGGAGGGCAAGAGACCCAGTACTTC
-	TRBV12-3/TRBV12-4	-	TRBJ1-5	CASSSPSAGALDGPQHF	TGTGCCAGCAGTTCCCCTTCCGCAGGGGCGCTCGATGGGCCCCAGCATTTT
few	TRBV20-1	TRBD2	TRBJ2-1	CRVPRMRGAGGNNEQFF	TGCAGAGTTCCCCGAATGAGAGGCGCGGGGGGCAACAATGAGCAGTTCTTC
-	TRBV20-1	-	TRBJ1-1	CSATGRVTNTEAFF	TGCAGTGCCACAGGGAGGGTTACGAACACTGAAGCTTTCTTT
few	TRBV3-1	-	TRBJ1-6	CASSRNRETPNSPLHF	TGTGCCAGCAGCCGGAACAGGGAGACCCCTAATTCACCCCTCCACTTT
-	TRBV20-1	-	TRBJ1-6	CSARDTAWAGREHSPLHF	TGCAGTGCTAGAGATACGGCTTGGGCGGGGCGCGAGCATTCACCCCTCCACTTT
few	TRBV20-1	-	TRBJ1-1	CSASGGGRNTEAFF	TGCAGTGCTAGCGGCGGGGGGCGGAACACTGAAGCTTTCTTT
few	TRBV7-9	-	TRBJ1-2	CASSSQRNYGYTF	TGTGCCAGCAGCTCGCAGAGAAACTATGGCTACACCTTC
many	TRBV6-2/TRBV6-3	TRBD1	TRBJ2-7	CASSYSAGGRLEQYF	TGTGCCAGCAGTTACTCGGCAGGGGGCCGGCTCGAGCAGTACTTC
few	TRBV6-6	-	TRBJ1-1	CASSYPSGRANTEAFF	TGTGCCAGCAGTTACCCGAGCGGCAGGGCGAACACTGAAGCTTTCTTT
few	TRBV7-2	TRBD1	TRBJ2-2	CASSPSGTGGRELFF	TGTGCCAGCAGCCCATCCGGGACAGGGGGCCGGGAGCTGTTTTTT
few	TRBV4-1	-	TRBJ1-6	CASSRDTGFPLHF	TGCGCCAGCAGCCGGGACACCGGGTTTCCCCTCCACTTT
-	TRBV3-1	TRBD1	TRBJ1-1	CASSPRDRGLTEAFF	TGTGCCAGCAGCCCCCGGGACAGGGGGCTCACTGAAGCTTTCTTT
-	TRBV20-1	TRBD2	TRBJ2-1	CSARGLAGATADEQFF	TGCAGTGCTAGGGGTCTAGCGGGGGCGACGGCAGATGAGCAGTTCTTC
few	TRBV7-7	-	TRBJ2-3	CASSLRGGSDTQYF	TGTGCTAGCAGCTTACGGGGTGGGTCAGATACGCAGTATTTT
-	TRBV24-1	-	TRBJ1-2	CATSVANYGYTF	TGTGCCACCAGTGTCGCTAACTATGGCTACACCTTC
-	TRBV9	TRBD2	TRBJ2-1	CASSKWLAELRNEQFF	TGTGCCAGCAGCAAATGGCTAGCGGAACTTAGGAATGAGCAGTTCTTC
few	TRBV5-1	-	TRBJ1-2	CASSLEEGTGTF	TGCGCCAGCAGCTTGGAAGAGGGGACGGGCACCTTC